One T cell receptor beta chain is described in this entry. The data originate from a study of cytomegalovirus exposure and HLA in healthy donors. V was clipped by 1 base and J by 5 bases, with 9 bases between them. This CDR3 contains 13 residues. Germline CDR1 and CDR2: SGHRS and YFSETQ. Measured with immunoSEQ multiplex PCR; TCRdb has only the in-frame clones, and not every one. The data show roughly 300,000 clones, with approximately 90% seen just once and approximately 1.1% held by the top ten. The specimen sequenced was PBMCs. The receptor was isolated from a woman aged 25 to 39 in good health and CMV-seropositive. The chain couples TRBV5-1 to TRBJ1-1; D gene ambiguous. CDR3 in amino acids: CASSLYGSTEAFF. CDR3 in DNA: TGCGCCAGCAGCTTGTATGGGTCAACTGAAGCTTTCTTT.